This T cell receptor (beta chain) was retrieved from a study of T-cell reconstitution after alpha-beta-depleted transplantation in children. This clonotype has only a few counts. This CDR3 region has 15 residues. Germline V lookup: CDR1 SGHRS, CDR2 YFSETQ. Trimming removed 4 bases from V and 3 bases from J, with 17 bases in between. Library preparation (for TCRbeta) was performed with unique molecular identifiers. One entry per CDR3 protein, called by TCRdb with MiXCR from the PCR reads. Here the sample spans approximately 190,000 distinct CDR3 sequences, about 8.2% being singletons. Sequencing was performed on PBMCs, mostly from graft donor cells, taken 360 days after TCRalphabeta/CD19-depleted stem cell transplant. This sequence was found in a male patient aged 2-15 years who had a stem cell transplant for acute myeloid leukemia, so the T cells may come from the graft donor. The chain joins TRBV5-1 to TRBJ2-7, with a weak D call TRBD1 (6 bases). CDR3 sequence: CASSPRLQGFYEQYF. The CDR3 bases are TGCGCCAGCAGCCCCCGGTTACAGGGATTCTACGAGCAGTACTTC.